A selection of T cell receptor beta chains follows, all from one sample in a study of type 1 and type 2 diabetes patients. TCRdb recomputed calls from the multiplex PCR reads with MiXCR, one row per CDR3 protein. Of around 300,000 distinct CDR3 sequences listed, around 47% are singletons. Sequencing was done on a sample of peripheral blood mononuclear cells (PBMCs). All receptors come from a man aged 18 to 30 with type 2 diabetes. CDR3s include the opening cysteine and the closing phenylalanine or tryptophan. D genes are given only for firm matches. The size of a clone is reported for some rows only, either as once, few or many, or as a class for expanded clones.

>TRBV24-1|TRBJ2-1|few|TRBD2
TGTGCCACCCAGAAGACTAGCGGGATTCGGCAGCAGTTCTTC
CATQKTSGIRQQFF
>TRBV20-1|TRBJ2-7|many|-
TGCAGTGCTCCCTCGGGACACAGGCGCGAGCAGTACTTC
CSAPSGHRREQYF
>TRBV20-1|TRBJ2-7|many|-
TGCAGTGCTGAAGACGCGTACGAGCAGTACTTC
CSAEDAYEQYF
>TRBV11-2|TRBJ1-6|-|-
TGTGCCAGCAGCTTGATCGGGGCTGGTAATTCACCCCTCCACTTT
CASSLIGAGNSPLHF
>TRBV15|TRBJ1-2|-|TRBD1
TGTGCCACCAGGGAAACAGGGGGCGGGATGCGAAGCTACACCTTC
CATRETGGGMRSYTF
>TRBV15|TRBJ1-1|many|TRBD1
TGTGCCATCAGACGACAGGGTAGGGGGACTGAAGCTTTCTTT
CAIRRQGRGTEAFF
>TRBV10-1|TRBJ1-1|-|-
TGCGCCAGCAGCCAACGGGGGGTTACTGAAGCTTTCTTT
CASSQRGVTEAFF
>TRBV19|TRBJ2-2|-|-
TGTGCCAGTAAGGACTCCCCGGGTGGTTCCGGGGAGCTGTTTTTT
CASKDSPGGSGELFF
>TRBV12-3/TRBV12-4|TRBJ2-7|-|-
TGTGCCAGCAAAAGGGACGGACCGCTCTACGAGCAGTACTTC
CASKRDGPLYEQYF
>TRBV9|TRBJ2-1|-|TRBD2
TGTGCCAGCAGCAGGACTAGCGGGAGTAATGAGCAGTTCTTC
CASSRTSGSNEQFF
>TRBV5-1|TRBJ2-7|-|-
TGCGCCAGCAGCTTAGAGGACCTAGAACGGGAGCAGTACTTC
CASSLEDLEREQYF
>TRBV6-5|TRBJ1-5|-|TRBD1
TGTGCCAGCAAAGAGACAGGGGGCGATCAGCCCCAGCATTTT
CASKETGGDQPQHF
>TRBV11-2|TRBJ1-5|-|-
TGTGCCAGCAGCTTAGCGAGTGTTCGGCAGCCCCAGCATTTT
CASSLASVRQPQHF
>TRBV12-3/TRBV12-4|TRBJ2-7|-|-
TGTGCCAGCAGTTTTCGGGTTAAGGACGAGCAGTACTTC
CASSFRVKDEQYF
>TRBV11-3|TRBJ2-1|few|TRBD1
TGTGCCAGCAGCTTAGGACAGGGGACACGGAATGAGCAGTTCTTC
CASSLGQGTRNEQFF
>TRBV10-2|TRBJ1-2|many|-
TGCGCCAGCAGTGTCGGCGGGGGCGATGGCTACACCTTC
CASSVGGGDGYTF
>TRBV10-3|TRBJ1-2|-|TRBD1
TGTGCCATCAGTGAACCGGGCAGGGGGGTCTATGGCTACACCTTC
CAISEPGRGVYGYTF
>TRBV2|TRBJ2-1|once|-
TGTGCCAGCAGTGAGGTTGGAGAGGGAGTGCAGTTCTTC
CASSEVGEGVQFF
>TRBV6-1|TRBJ1-2|-|TRBD1
TGTGCCAGCAGTAGCGACAGGGCGCAAATCTATGGCTACACCTTC
CASSSDRAQIYGYTF
>TRBV20-1|TRBJ2-7|-|TRBD2
TGCAGTGCTAGAGATTTAGTAGCGGGAGGGGCCGAGCAGTACTTC
CSARDLVAGGAEQYF
>TRBV28|TRBJ2-7|-|-
TGTGCCAGCAGCAGTTCAAGGGGCAGGACAGTGCGCTACGAGCAGTACTTC
CASSSSRGRTVRYEQYF
>TRBV4-2|TRBJ2-7|-|-
TGTGCCAGCAGCCAAGACGTGTCGCCAGGTGGCTACGAGCAGTACTTC
CASSQDVSPGGYEQYF
>TRBV19|TRBJ2-7|-|TRBD2
TGTGCCACCAAACCCGGACTAGCCGGAGCCGAGCAGTACTTC
CATKPGLAGAEQYF
>TRBV7-2|TRBJ1-1|-|-
TGTGCCAGCAGCGTGACAGGCTCAACTGAAGCTTTCTTT
CASSVTGSTEAFF
>TRBV27|TRBJ2-7|-|-
TGTGCCAGTAATACAGGAGGCTACGAGCAGTACTTC
CASNTGGYEQYF
>TRBV30|TRBJ2-7|many|-
TGTGCCTGGAGTGTACAGATTGGCTACGAGCAGTACTTC
CAWSVQIGYEQYF
>TRBV7-3|TRBJ2-1|few|TRBD2
TGTGCCAGCAGCTCCACAGTAGGACTAGCGGCCAAGGAGCAGTTCTTC
CASSSTVGLAAKEQFF
>TRBV7-2|TRBJ2-3|-|TRBD2
TGTGCCAGTGGGGGGGTCAAGTCTAGCACAGATACGCAGTATTTT
CASGGVKSSTDTQYF
>TRBV20-1|TRBJ2-5|few|TRBD1
TGCAGTGCAAGGGTGACAGGGACAGAGACCCAGTACTTC
CSARVTGTETQYF
>TRBV6-6|TRBJ1-1|-|-
TGTGCCAGCAGTGAAGCTTTCAGAAACACTGAAGCTTTCTTT
CASSEAFRNTEAFF
>TRBV7-2|TRBJ1-4|few|-
TGTGCCAGCAGCGAGGGGACCACAGGAGGCGAAAAACTGTTTTTT
CASSEGTTGGEKLFF
>TRBV19|TRBJ1-4|few|-
TGTGCCAGTAGTTCCGGGGGCCTTAATGAAAAACTGTTTTTT
CASSSGGLNEKLFF